Sequencing of this T cell receptor (beta chain) was carried out in a study of T cell responses to AZD1222 COVID-19 vaccine (dated by TCRdb to the early 2020s). The study in broad terms: AZD1222 recipients given second doses at about 4 weeks or at about 12 weeks were pooled, since spike-specific TCR depth and breadth were not found to differ between the two schedules. A total of 230 to 250 trial participants underwent TCR sequencing, of whom some 210 received two doses of AZD1222 and about 25 received two doses of the MenACWY control vaccine. Trial participants were enrolled by age into subgroups of 18-55, 56-69 and 70-plus years, and roughly 160, 29 and 62 TCR-sequenced participants, respectively, were included in these subgroups.

The CDR3 regions of human TCRbeta chains were analyzed by immunosequencing. In the paper's pipeline: TCRs in the repertoires were matched against a reference library of SARS-CoV-2-specific TCRs that had been generated with the MIRA antigen-specificity platform. Breadth was defined as the fraction of unique TCRs that were SARS-CoV-2-associated, and depth was defined as the fraction of total T cells that were SARS-CoV-2-associated. Using the MIRA data, each spike-specific TCR was assigned both to the spike region to which the TCR was reactive and to a CD4 or CD8 class. Log10-transformed breadth and depth values were compared by one-way ANOVA with Sidak's multiple comparisons tests. TCRdb stores this immuneACCESS table with in-frame sequences only. Part of the clones is absent; in the studies checked, under half of the shortfall reflects unresolved V genes, and no reason is known for the rest. V, J and clone size were drawn from that table, and D and trimming were deduced from the DNA. The sample table holds around 96,000 clones, of which more than 70% were seen once. Together, the top ten hold about 2.8% of the sample.

This clone came up a few times. It lacks a known antigen. Per-base quality was not reported, and no clone a single base away is much larger than it. The time point label, as the study defines it: baseline before first vaccination. The vaccinee samples were drawn from two UK trials, COV001 and COV002, one of which was a single-blind randomized controlled phase 2/3 trial testing AZD1222 (ChAdOx1 nCoV-19) in healthy adults. For TCRbeta chain sequencing, PBMC samples were collected from trial participants at day 0 and at day 28 after the second dose. What the authors observed across the whole study: Participants were mostly white British, with more females than males. The authors suggested clonal diversity may have been underestimated. CD4 TCRs associated with the vaccine covered the entire spike protein, and the dominant responses were in regions 160-218 and 743-854. After two AZD1222 doses, both the breadth and the depth of spike-specific TCRs were significantly higher than at day 0 and than in MenACWY recipients. Because no day 14 peak-response samples were available, the repertoires could be characterized only after the peak T cell response. Conclusions about previously exposed vaccinees are limited because only five to seven AZD1222 recipients were SARS-CoV-2 seropositive at baseline. Epitopes outside the regions mutated in the B.1.351 and B.1.1.7 variants were reportedly recognized by nearly half of the unique spike-specific TCRs. The 56-69-year group was small, and its depth increase did not reach significance, likely because of low power.

The germline V gene (reference sequence) provides CDR1 SGHNT and CDR2 YYREEE. The CDR3 numbers 15 residues from cysteine through phenylalanine. Kept here is only the CDR3 DNA, which spans 45 bases and is read in frame from base 1. The germline V and J ends show losses of 4 bases and 5 bases respectively, and no gene match explains 10 bases of the junction. The chain is assembled from TRBV5-4 and TRBJ2-5; 8 bases in between match TRBD2. The TCR comes from an adult in good health. The sequencing used peripheral blood, collected on day 0 of AZD1222 vaccination. In nucleotide form, the sequence is TGTGCCAGCAGCGAAATCCAGCGGGGGATCGAGACCCAGTACTTC. Its product reads: CASSEIQRGIETQYF.